This TCR beta chain appears in the sequencing data of a study of tumor-infiltrating lymphocytes in oesophageal squamous cell carcinoma. TCRdb re-analysed the PCR reads in MiXCR, keeping a single row per CDR3 protein. The sample has roughly 19,000 distinct CDR3 sequences, about two fifths seen once. From germline, CDR1 is SGHTA and CDR2 FQGNSA. This CDR3 spans 14 amino acids. Trimming took off 4 bases at V and 7 bases at J, with 16 bases between the two ends. The clonotype originates from a male donor with esophageal squamous cell carcinoma. The chain has TRBV7-2 and TRBJ1-1; a weak D match, TRBD1 (5 bases). The sequencing sample was made of normal esophageal tissue next to the tumor. For the CDR3, the DNA is TGTGCCAGCAGCTCGCGGGGACGAGCTGGTGAAGCTTTCTTT. Translating it yields CASSSRGRAGEAFF. The whole variable domain, remainder taken from reference TRBV7-2 and TRBJ1-1, is GAGVSQSPSNKVTEKGKDVELRCDPISGHTALYWYRQSLGQGLEFLIYFQGNSAPDKSGLPSDRFSAERTGGSVSTLTIQRTQQEDSAVYLCASSSRGRAGEAFFGQGTRLTVV.